This entry features one T cell receptor (beta chain) sequence. Its target is unknown. This CDR3 contains 15 residues. Germline V gives CDR1 SGHDT, CDR2 YYEEEE. Reprocessing the 5' RACE reads, TCRdb reports a single entry for every CDR3 protein and omits DNA. This sample's table has some 410,000 distinct CDR3 sequences. This sample stems from a study of T cells expressing NK-cell markers. Study findings and constraints: These same clonotypes (in several donors) also led the CD3+CD56-NKG2C+ fraction.

This chain uses TRBV5-6 with TRBJ2-3; the TCRdb call, TRBD1, lacks DNA for checking. This receptor was obtained from a woman aged 18-70 years in good health. The sample consisted of blood T cells: a sorted CD56 or NKG2C T cell subset, CD4+ or CD8+ T cells, or bulk PBMC T cells (not recorded which). The CDR3 protein is CASSLATGVTDTQYF.